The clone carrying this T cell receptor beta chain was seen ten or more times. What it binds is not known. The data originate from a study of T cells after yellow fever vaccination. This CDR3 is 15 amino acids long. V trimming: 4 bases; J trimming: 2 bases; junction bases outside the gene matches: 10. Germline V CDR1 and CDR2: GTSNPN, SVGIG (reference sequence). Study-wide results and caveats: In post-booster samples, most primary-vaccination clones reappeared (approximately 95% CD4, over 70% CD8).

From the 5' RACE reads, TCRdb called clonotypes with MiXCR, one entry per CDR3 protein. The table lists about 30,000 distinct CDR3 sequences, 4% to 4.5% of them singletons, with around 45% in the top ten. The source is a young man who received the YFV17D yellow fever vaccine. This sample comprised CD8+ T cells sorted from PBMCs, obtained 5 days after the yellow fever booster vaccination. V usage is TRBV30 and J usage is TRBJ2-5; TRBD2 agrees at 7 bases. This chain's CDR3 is CAWNLLATQQETQYF. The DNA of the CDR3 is TGTGCCTGGAACCTACTAGCGACTCAACAAGAGACCCAGTACTTC.